The clone carrying this TCR beta chain was counted at least ten times. The antigen is undetermined. The data originate from a study of CD8+CD57+ T cells in acquired aplastic anemia. Study-level information: Mean DNA quantity obtained from sorted CD4+ and CD8+ cells was around 3.2 ug. On average, healthy donors gave approximately 10 million reads for CD4+ cells. Overall study results and limits: It was found that nearly 30 CD8+ CDR3 sequences were shared between patients and controls.

TCR beta VDJ combinations and CDR3 sequences were profiled from genomic DNA. TCRdb re-called the reads with MiXCR, one entry per CDR3 protein. The sample shows 100,000 to 150,000 distinct CDR3 sequences, 48% of them seen only once. The CDR3 sequence is 11 residues long. Deletions cut 5 bases from V and 3 bases from J, with 4 bases between. The germline gives CDR1 MNHNS, CDR2 SASEGT. Sequenced material: sorted CD4+, CD8+, or CD8+CD57+ T cells (not recorded which) from PBMCs. The J gene is TRBJ2-5, the V gene TRBV6-1, with D unclear. The receptor comes from a human donor in good health, serving as a control. The chain's CDR3 is CASSREETQYF. CDR3 sequence (DNA): TGTGCCAGCAGTCGAGAAGAGACCCAGTACTTC.